The clone carrying this T cell receptor beta chain was observed a handful of times. The data were obtained in a study of regulatory T cells in long-lasting Graves disease. At the level of the study: To qualify as persistent, Graves' disease required over 5 years of antithyroid drugs with positive TSH receptor antibodies.

The V end lost 4 bases, the J end lost 6 bases, and 15 bases lay between the germline ends. This CDR3 is 14 amino acids long. As to time point: persistent/refractory GD, antithyroid drugs over 5 years with positive TRAb. Generation of the TCR library employed RNA extracted from PBMCs. Arm-PCR of CDR3 regions and iRepertoire HTBI primers were used to build TCR beta libraries. TCRdb reanalysed the multiplex PCR reads using MiXCR and keeps one entry per CDR3 protein. The repertoire includes approximately 690,000 distinct CDR3 sequences, about 32% of them detected once, and about two fifths sits in the top ten.

The chain uses TRBV12-3 or TRBV12-4 and TRBJ1-2, with D hard to call. Here the sequenced sample was peripheral blood mononuclear cells (PBMCs), taken when the disease was refractory, from a patient treated with antithyroid drugs. This clonotype originated in a female donor with Graves disease. Written as DNA, the CDR3 is TGTGCCAGCAGTTCATCAGCCAACCAACATGGCTACACCTTC. Translation: CASSSSANQHGYTF.